This T cell receptor beta chain was retrieved from a study of spatial heterogeneity in lung cancer. Study information: The study observed each unique TCR and UMI combination more than ten times on average in raw reads.

Germline V gene data show CDR1 as MNHNS and CDR2 as SASEGT. CDR3 length equals 15 residues. The V and J ends lost 3 bases and 1 base, in that order; junction bases with no gene match: 4. TCRdb used MiXCR to reprocess the 5' RACE reads, holding one entry per CDR3 protein. The profile shows 45,000 or so distinct CDR3 sequences, roughly 12% of them singletons. This clonotype has only a few counts. Indicated time point: sample taken at primary tumor resection. Unsorted whole RNA samples from tumor, nontumor lung or frozen PBMC were sequenced. Source: PBMCs, taken at surgery. The TCR originated in a female donor with early-stage non-small cell lung cancer. The chain is built from TRBV6-1 and TRBJ2-5, with 8 bases identical to TRBD1. The CDR3 here is CASSDQGAPQETQYF. For the CDR3, the DNA is TGTGCCAGCAGTGATCAGGGGGCCCCCCAAGAGACCCAGTACTTC.